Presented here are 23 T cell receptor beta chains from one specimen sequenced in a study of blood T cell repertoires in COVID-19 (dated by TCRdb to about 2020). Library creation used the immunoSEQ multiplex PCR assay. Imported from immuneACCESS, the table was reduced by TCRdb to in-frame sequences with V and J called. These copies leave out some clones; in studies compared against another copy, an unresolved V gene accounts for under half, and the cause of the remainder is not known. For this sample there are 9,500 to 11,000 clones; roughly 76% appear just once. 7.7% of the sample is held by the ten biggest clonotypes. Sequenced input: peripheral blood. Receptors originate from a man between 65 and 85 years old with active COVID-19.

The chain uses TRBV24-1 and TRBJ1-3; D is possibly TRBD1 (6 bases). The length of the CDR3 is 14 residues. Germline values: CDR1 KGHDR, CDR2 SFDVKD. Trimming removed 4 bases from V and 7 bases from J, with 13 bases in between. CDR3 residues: CATSEQGDGNTIYF. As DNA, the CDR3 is TGTGCCACCAGTGAACAGGGAGATGGGAACACCATATATTTT.

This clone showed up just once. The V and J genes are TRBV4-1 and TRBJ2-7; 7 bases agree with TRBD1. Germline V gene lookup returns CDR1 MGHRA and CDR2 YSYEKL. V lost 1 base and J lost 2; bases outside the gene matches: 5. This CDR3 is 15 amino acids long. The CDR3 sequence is CASSQAGQNTYEQYF. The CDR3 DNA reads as TGCGCCAGCAGCCAAGCGGGACAGAACACCTACGAGCAGTACTTC.

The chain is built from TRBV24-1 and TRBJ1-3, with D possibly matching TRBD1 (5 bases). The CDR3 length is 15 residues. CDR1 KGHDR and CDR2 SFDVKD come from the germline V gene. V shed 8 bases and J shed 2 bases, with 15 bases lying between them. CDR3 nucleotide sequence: TGTGCCACCACCGACGGGGGGTTGGCTGGAAACACCATATATTTT. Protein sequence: CATTDGGLAGNTIYF.

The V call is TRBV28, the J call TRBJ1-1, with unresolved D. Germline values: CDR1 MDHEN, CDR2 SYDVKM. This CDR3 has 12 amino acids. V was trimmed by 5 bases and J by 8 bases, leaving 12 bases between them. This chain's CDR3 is CASSQQEREAFF. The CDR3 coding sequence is TGTGCCAGCAGTCAGCAGGAACGAGAAGCTTTCTTT.

The CDR3 nucleotides read TGTGCCAGCCTGGGGGCCTTGTCGGGGACCCAAGAGACCCAGTACTTC. As protein: CASLGALSGTQETQYF. The chain uses TRBV28 and TRBJ2-5, with D possibly TRBD1 on 6 matching bases. Germline CDR1 reads MDHEN; CDR2 reads SYDVKM. This CDR3 contains 16 residues. V lost 8 bases and J lost 1, with 20 bases in between.

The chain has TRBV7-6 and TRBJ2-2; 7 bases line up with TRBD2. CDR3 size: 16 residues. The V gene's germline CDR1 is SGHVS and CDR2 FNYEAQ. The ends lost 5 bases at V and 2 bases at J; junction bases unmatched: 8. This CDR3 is CASSPRGEENTGELFF. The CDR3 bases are TGTGCCAGCAGCCCCCGGGGGGAAGAAAACACCGGGGAGCTGTTTTTT. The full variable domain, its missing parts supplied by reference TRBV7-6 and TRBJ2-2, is GAGVSQSPRYKVTKRGQDVALRCDPISGHVSLYWYRQALGQGPEFLTYFNYEAQQDKSGLPNDRFSAERPEGSISTLTIQRTEQRDSAMYRCASSPRGEENTGELFFGEGSRLTVL.

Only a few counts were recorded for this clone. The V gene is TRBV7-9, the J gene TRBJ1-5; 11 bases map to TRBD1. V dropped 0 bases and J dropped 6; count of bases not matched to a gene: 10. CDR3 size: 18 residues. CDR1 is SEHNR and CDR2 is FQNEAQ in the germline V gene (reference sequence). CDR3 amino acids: CASSLAQARDRGAQPQHF. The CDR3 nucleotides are TGTGCCAGCAGCTTAGCACAGGCGCGGGACAGGGGGGCTCAGCCCCAGCATTTT.

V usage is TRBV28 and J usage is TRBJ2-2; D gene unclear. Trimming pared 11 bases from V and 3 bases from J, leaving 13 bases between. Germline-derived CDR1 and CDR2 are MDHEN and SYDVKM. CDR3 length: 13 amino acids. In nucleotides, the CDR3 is TGTGCCTCCGATGGGCAGTACACCGGGGAGCTGTTTTTT. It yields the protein CASDGQYTGELFF.

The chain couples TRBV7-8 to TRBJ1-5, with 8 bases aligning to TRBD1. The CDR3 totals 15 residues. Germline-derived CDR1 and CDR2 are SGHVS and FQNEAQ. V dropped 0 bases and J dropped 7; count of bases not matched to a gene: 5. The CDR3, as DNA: TGTGCCAGCAGCTTAGCCGGGACAGGTCAACAGCCCCAGCATTTT. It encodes CASSLAGTGQQPQHF.

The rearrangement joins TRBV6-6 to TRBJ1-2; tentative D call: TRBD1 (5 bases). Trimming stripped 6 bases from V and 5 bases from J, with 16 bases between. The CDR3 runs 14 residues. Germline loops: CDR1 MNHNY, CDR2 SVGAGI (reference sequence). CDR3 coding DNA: TGTGCCAGCAGCTACCGACGGGGGGAATATGGCTACACCTTC. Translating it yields CASSYRRGEYGYTF.

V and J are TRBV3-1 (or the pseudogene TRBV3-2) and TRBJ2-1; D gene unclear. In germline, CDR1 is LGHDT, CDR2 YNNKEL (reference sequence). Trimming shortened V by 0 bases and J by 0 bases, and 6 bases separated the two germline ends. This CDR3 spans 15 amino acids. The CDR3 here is CASSQDPSSYNEQFF. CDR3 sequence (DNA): TGTGCCAGCAGCCAAGATCCTAGCTCCTACAATGAGCAGTTCTTC.

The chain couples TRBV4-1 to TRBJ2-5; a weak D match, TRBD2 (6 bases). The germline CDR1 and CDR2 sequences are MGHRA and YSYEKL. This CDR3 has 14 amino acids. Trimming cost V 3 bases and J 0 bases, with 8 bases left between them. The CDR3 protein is CASSQREYQETQYF. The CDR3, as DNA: TGCGCCAGCAGCCAGCGGGAATACCAAGAGACCCAGTACTTC.

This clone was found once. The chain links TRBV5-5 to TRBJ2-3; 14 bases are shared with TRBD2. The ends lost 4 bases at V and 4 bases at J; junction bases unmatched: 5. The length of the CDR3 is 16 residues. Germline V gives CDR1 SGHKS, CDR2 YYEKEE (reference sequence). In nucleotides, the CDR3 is TGTGCCAGCAGCCCGACGACTAGCGGGAGGGCAGATACGCAGTATTTT. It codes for CASSPTTSGRADTQYF. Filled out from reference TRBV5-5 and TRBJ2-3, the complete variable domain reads DAGVTQSPTHLIKTRGQQVTLRCSPISGHKSVSWYQQVLGQGPQFIFQYYEKEERGRGNFPDRFSARQFPNYSSELNVNALLLGDSALYLCASSPTTSGRADTQYFGPGTRLTVL.

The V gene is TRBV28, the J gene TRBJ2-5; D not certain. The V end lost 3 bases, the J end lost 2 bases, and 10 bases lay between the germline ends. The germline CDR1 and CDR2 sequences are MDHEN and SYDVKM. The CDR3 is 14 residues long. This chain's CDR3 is CASSLRSLQETQYF. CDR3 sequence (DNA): TGTGCCAGCAGTTTGAGGAGCTTACAAGAGACCCAGTACTTC. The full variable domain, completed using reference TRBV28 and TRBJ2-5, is DVKVTQSSRYLVKRTGEKVFLECVQDMDHENMFWYRQDPGLGLRLIYFSYDVKMKEKGDIPEGYSVSREKKERFSLILESASTNQTSMYLCASSLRSLQETQYFGPGTRLLVL.

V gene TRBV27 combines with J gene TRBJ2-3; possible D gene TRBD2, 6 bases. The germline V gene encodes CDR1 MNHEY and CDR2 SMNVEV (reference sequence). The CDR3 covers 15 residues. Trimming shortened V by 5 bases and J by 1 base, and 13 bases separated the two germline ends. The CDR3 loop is CASSGVWGGTDTQYF. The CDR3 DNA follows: TGTGCCAGCAGTGGGGTCTGGGGGGGCACAGATACGCAGTATTTT.

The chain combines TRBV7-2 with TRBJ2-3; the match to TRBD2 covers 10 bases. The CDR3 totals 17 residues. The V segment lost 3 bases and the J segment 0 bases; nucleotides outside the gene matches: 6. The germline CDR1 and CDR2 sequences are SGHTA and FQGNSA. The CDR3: CASSFGKRGGSTDTQYF. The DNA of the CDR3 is TGTGCCAGCAGCTTTGGGAAGCGGGGGGGCAGCACAGATACGCAGTATTTT.

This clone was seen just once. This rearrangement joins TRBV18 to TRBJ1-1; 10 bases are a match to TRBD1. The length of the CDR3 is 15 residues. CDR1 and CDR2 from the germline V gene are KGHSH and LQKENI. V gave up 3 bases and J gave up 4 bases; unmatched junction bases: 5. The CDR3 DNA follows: TGTGCCAGCTCACCCCAGGGACAGGGGAGCACTGAAGCTTTCTTT. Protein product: CASSPQGQGSTEAFF.

CDR3 sequence reads: CASSQESTSGGYRTDTQYF. DNA of the CDR3: TGTGCCAGCAGCCAAGAGTCGACTAGCGGGGGCTACCGCACAGATACGCAGTATTTT. This rearrangement joins TRBV4-2 to TRBJ2-3; 12 bases map to TRBD2. CDR3 length: 19 residues. CDR1 LGHNA and CDR2 YNFKEQ come from the germline V gene. V shed 0 bases and J 1 base; nucleotides not matched to a gene: 8.

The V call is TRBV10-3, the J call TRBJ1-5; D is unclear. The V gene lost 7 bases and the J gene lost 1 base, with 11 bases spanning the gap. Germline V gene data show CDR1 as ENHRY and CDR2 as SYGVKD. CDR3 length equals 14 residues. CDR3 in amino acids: CAIKIAWSNQPQHF. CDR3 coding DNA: TGTGCCATCAAAATAGCGTGGAGCAATCAGCCCCAGCATTTT.

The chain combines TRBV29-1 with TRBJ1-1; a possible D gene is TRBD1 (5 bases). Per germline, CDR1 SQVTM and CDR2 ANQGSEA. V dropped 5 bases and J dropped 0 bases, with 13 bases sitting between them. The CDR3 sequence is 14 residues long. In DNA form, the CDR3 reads TGCAGCGTTCATGGGGCAGATGTGAACACTGAAGCTTTCTTT. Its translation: CSVHGADVNTEAFF. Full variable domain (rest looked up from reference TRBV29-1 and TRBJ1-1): SAVISQKPSRDICQRGTSLTIQCQVDSQVTMMFWYRQQPGQSLTLIATANQGSEATYESGFVIDKFPISRPNLTFSTLTVSNMSPEDSSIYLCSVHGADVNTEAFFGQGTRLTVV.

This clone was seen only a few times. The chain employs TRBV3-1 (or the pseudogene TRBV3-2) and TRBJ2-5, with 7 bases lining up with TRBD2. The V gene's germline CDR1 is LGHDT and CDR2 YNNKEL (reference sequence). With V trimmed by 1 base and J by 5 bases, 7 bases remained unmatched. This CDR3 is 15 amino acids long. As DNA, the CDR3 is TGTGCCAGCAGCCAAGGGAACTGGGGGGGGGAGACCCAGTACTTC. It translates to CASSQGNWGGETQYF.

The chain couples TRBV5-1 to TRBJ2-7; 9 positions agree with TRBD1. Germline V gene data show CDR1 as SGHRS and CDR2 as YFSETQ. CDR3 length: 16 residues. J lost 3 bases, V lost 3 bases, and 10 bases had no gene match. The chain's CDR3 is CASSSRDRDIFYEQYF. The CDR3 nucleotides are TGCGCCAGCAGCTCGCGGGACAGGGACATTTTCTACGAGCAGTACTTC.

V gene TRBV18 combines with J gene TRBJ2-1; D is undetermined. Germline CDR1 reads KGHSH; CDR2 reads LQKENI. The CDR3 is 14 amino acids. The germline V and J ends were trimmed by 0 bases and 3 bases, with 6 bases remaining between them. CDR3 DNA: TGTGCCAGCTCACCACCTCACAGCTACAATGAGCAGTTCTTC. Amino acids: CASSPPHSYNEQFF.